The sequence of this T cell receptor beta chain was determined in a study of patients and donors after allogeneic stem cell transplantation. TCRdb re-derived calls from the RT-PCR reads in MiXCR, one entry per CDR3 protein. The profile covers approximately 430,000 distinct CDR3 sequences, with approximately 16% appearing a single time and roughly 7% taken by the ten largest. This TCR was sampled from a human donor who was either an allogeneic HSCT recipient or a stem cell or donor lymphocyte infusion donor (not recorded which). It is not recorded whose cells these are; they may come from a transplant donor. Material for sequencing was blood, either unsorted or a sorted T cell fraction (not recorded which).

The CDR3 sequence is CASSPLLAGGPTDTQYF. The CDR3 DNA reads as TGTGCCAGCAGCCCCCTACTAGCGGGAGGCCCCACAGATACGCAGTATTTT. This rearrangement joins TRBV7-9 to TRBJ2-3; 12 bases map to TRBD2. CDR1 SEHNR and CDR2 FQNEAQ come from the germline V gene (reference sequence). This CDR3 has 17 amino acids. With 5 bases clipped from V and 2 bases from J, the junction kept 8 bases outside the gene matches.